This T cell receptor (beta chain) appears in the sequencing data of a study of blood T cell repertoires in COVID-19. Trimming took 2 bases from V and 5 from J; bases not matched to a gene: 4. The germline gives CDR1 SGHDT, CDR2 YYEEEE. The CDR3 consists of 14 residues. Sequenced by immunoSEQ multiplex PCR; TCRdb stores in-frame clones only, minus some. This sample has 250,000 to 400,000 clones; around 88% occur once, and the top ten carry 1.5% to 2%. The receptor was derived from a woman in her twenties or thirties with COVID-19, enrolled during active disease. Source material: peripheral blood. The rearrangement joins TRBV5-6 to TRBJ2-3, with 8 bases that match TRBD1. CDR3: CASSFDRGIDTQYF. Written as DNA, the CDR3 is TGTGCCAGCAGCTTTGACAGGGGTATAGATACGCAGTATTTT.